A single sample is the source of the 27 T cell receptor beta chains below, sequenced in a study of CD4 T cell repertoires in COVID-19. No culture step preceded sequencing of the ex vivo isolated memory T cells. Some clones are missing from TCRdb's copy, which holds only in-frame ones; the method was immunoSEQ multiplex PCR. The repertoire holds tens of thousands of clones, with roughly 91% as singletons. The sample here was central memory CD4+ T cells from blood, taken before the COVID-19 pandemic. The receptors stem from a human donor who had COVID-19.

This chain uses TRBV11-1 with TRBJ2-3, with 7 positions matching TRBD2. The V and J ends lost 5 bases and 1 base, in that order; junction bases with no gene match: 3. The germline V gene has CDR1 SGHAT and CDR2 FQDESV (reference sequence). The CDR3 contains 14 residues. The CDR3 loop reads CASSRGVGTDTQYF. As DNA, the CDR3 is TGTGCCAGCAGCCGGGGGGTGGGCACAGATACGCAGTATTTT.

This clone was detected a few times. The genes are TRBV6-1 and TRBJ1-3; 8 nucleotides match TRBD1. The CDR3 consists of 16 residues. Per germline, CDR1 MNHNS and CDR2 SASEGT. The V and J ends lost 2 bases and 0 bases, in that order; junction bases with no gene match: 3. CDR3 protein: CASSERTGSSGNTIYF. The DNA for the CDR3 is TGTGCCAGCAGTGAACGGACAGGGAGCTCTGGAAACACCATATATTTT.

This clone showed up just a few times. The CDR3 nucleotides are TGTGCCAGCAGTATAGTCTTAGGGGGCGCGACTCCTGAAGCTTTCTTT. It translates to CASSIVLGGATPEAFF. V usage is TRBV28 and J usage is TRBJ1-1, with TRBD1 identical over 7 bases. This CDR3 is 16 amino acids long. Per the germline V gene, CDR1 is MDHEN and CDR2 is SYDVKM. Trimming took 5 bases from V and 6 from J; bases not matched to a gene: 15.

The chain has TRBV19 and TRBJ2-5; D is undetermined. The V end was cut by 6 bases, the J end by 3 bases, with 11 bases between. The CDR3 is 13 amino acids. Looked up from germline, CDR1 is LNHDA and CDR2 is SQIVND (reference sequence). Here the CDR3 reads CASREDNKETQYF. The DNA of the CDR3 is TGTGCCAGTAGAGAAGACAACAAAGAGACCCAGTACTTC.

The genes are TRBV5-8 and TRBJ1-5; D not resolved. The germline gives CDR1 SGHTS, CDR2 YDEGEE. The CDR3 loop spans 13 amino acids. Trimming left V 6 bases short and J 7 bases short, with 14 bases between. CDR3 DNA: TGTGCCAGCACCTCGGACTTCAGGCAGCCCCAGCATTTT. It translates to CASTSDFRQPQHF.

The rearrangement links TRBV27 to TRBJ1-4; unclear D gene. V dropped 8 bases and J dropped 6 bases, with 19 bases sitting between them. The CDR3 sequence is 15 residues long. Germline V gene data show CDR1 as MNHEY and CDR2 as SMNVEV (reference sequence). The CDR3 DNA reads TGTGCCAGCGGAGAATTAAGAGGGAGAGATGAAAAACTGTTTTTT. Residues: CASGELRGRDEKLFF.

This clone was picked up a small number of times. The CDR3 sequence is CASSLGRRRDGYTF. The CDR3 bases are TGTGCCAGTAGTCTTGGCAGGAGGAGGGATGGCTACACCTTC. V and J are TRBV19 and TRBJ1-2, with unresolved D. Trimming cost V 5 bases and J 6 bases, with 16 bases left between them. CDR3 length: 14 residues. Germline CDR1 LNHDA, CDR2 SQIVND (reference sequence).

The V call is TRBV5-8, the J call TRBJ1-2; D call uncertain. The CDR3 loop spans 14 amino acids. Germline CDR1 is SGHTS and CDR2 is YDEGEE. V was pared by 4 bases and J by 2 bases, with 12 bases between. CDR3 region: CASSHGGGNYGYTF. Here the CDR3 DNA reads TGTGCCAGCAGCCACGGCGGAGGGAACTATGGCTACACCTTC. Looking up the rest from reference TRBV5-8 and TRBJ1-2 gives the full variable domain: EAGVTQSPTHLIKTRGQQATLRCSPISGHTSVYWYQQALGLGLQFLLWYDEGEERNRGNFPPRFSGRQFPNYSSELNVNALELEDSALYLCASSHGGGNYGYTFGSGTRLTVV.

Remarks on this clone: Other DNA sequences in the same sample also yield this CDR3. The chain carries TRBV19 and TRBJ1-1; 7 bases align to TRBD1. Germline V CDR1 and CDR2: LNHDA, SQIVND (reference sequence). The CDR3 spans 13 residues. The trim removed 5 bases at V and 3 bases at J, leaving 3 bases unmatched. The CDR3 spells CASSSTGDTEAFF. In DNA form, the CDR3 reads TGTGCCAGTAGTTCCACAGGGGACACTGAAGCTTTCTTT.

This chain links TRBV5-1 with TRBJ2-1, with 16 bases fitting TRBD2. Germline loops: CDR1 SGHRS, CDR2 YFSETQ. The V and J ends lost 7 bases and 13 bases, in that order; junction bases with no gene match: 5. This CDR3 is built from 13 residues. The CDR3 here is CASLGLAGGAQFF. DNA for the CDR3: TGCGCCAGCTTGGGACTAGCGGGGGGGGCCCAGTTCTTC.

J is TRBJ1-1 and V is TRBV19; 7 nucleotides match TRBD1. This CDR3 is built from 16 residues. From germline, CDR1 is LNHDA and CDR2 SQIVND (reference sequence). The trim removed 9 bases at V and 0 bases at J, leaving 13 bases unmatched. This CDR3 is CASQNRGQWVNTEAFF. The CDR3 bases are TGTGCCAGCCAAAACAGGGGTCAGTGGGTGAACACTGAAGCTTTCTTT.

In nucleotides, the CDR3 is TGTGCCAGCAGGGTTACAGGGGGCGCAGAGGTTCAGTACTTC. This gives the protein CASRVTGGAEVQYF. J is TRBJ2-7 and V is TRBV5-6; 9 nucleotides match TRBD1. Per the germline V gene, CDR1 is SGHDT and CDR2 is YYEEEE. This CDR3 contains 14 residues. The J segment lost 10 bases and the V segment lost 5 bases, leaving 13 bases of the junction unmatched.

This clone turned up a few times. The chain links TRBV2 to TRBJ1-1, with D uncertain. V gave up 10 bases and J gave up 9 bases, with 15 bases separating them. The CDR3 is 11 residues long. CDR1 is SNHLY and CDR2 is FYNNEI in the germline V gene. CDR3 sequence reads: CATSELTQAFF. The CDR3 region has the DNA TGTGCCACCTCCGAGTTGACTCAAGCTTTCTTT.

V is TRBV28 and J is TRBJ2-5; 10 bases are a match to TRBD1. This CDR3 has 14 residues. After removal of 5 bases from V and 4 bases from J, the junction contained 4 bases not matched to a gene. Germline CDR1 MDHEN, CDR2 SYDVKM. CDR3 residues: CASSPTGGPETQYF. The CDR3 DNA reads as TGTGCCAGCAGTCCGACAGGGGGCCCAGAGACCCAGTACTTC.

This clone was seen a single time. This rearrangement joins TRBV6-4 to TRBJ1-2, with unresolved D. Germline values: CDR1 MRHNA, CDR2 SNTAGT. The ends were cut back, 4 bases at V and 7 bases at J, with 13 bases in the middle. The CDR3 covers 13 residues. The chain's CDR3 is CASSATLFGGYTF. The CDR3 DNA sequence: TGTGCCAGCAGTGCCACTCTCTTCGGTGGCTACACCTTC.

The rearrangement links TRBV19 to TRBJ1-1, with 7 bases lining up with TRBD1. The CDR3 contains 13 residues. CDR1 LNHDA and CDR2 SQIVND come from the germline V gene (reference sequence). The junction had 7 bases not matched to a gene; V was cut back by 5 bases and J by 7 bases. As DNA, the CDR3 is TGTGCCAGTAGTGGACGGACAGGCCTTGAAGCTTTCTTT. This codes for CASSGRTGLEAFF. The full variable domain, with the rest looked up from reference TRBV19 and TRBJ1-1, is DGGITQSPKYLFRKEGQNVTLSCEQNLNHDAMYWYRQDPGQGLRLIYYSQIVNDFQKGDIAEGYSVSREKKESFPLTVTSAQKNPTAFYLCASSGRTGLEAFFGQGTRLTVV.

This sequence joins TRBV4-2 and TRBJ2-1; D may be TRBD1 (6 bases). The CDR3 runs to 17 residues. Germline V gene lookup returns CDR1 LGHNA and CDR2 YNFKEQ. V was clipped by 0 bases and J by 2 bases, with 14 bases between them. The CDR3 region is CASSQEGYRVAYNEQFF. CDR3 bases: TGTGCCAGCAGCCAAGAGGGTTACAGGGTCGCCTACAATGAGCAGTTCTTC.

Only a few counts were recorded for this clone. V is TRBV30 and J is TRBJ2-1; no clear D. Trimming left V 3 bases short and J 7 bases short, with 13 bases between. The CDR3 has 13 residues. Germline CDR1 reads GTSNPN; CDR2 reads SVGIG (reference sequence). The CDR3 coding sequence is TGTGCCTGGAGACGGTCCCTTAGTAATGAGCAGTTCTTC. This sequence encodes CAWRRSLSNEQFF.

In DNA, the CDR3 is TGTGCCAGCAGCTTGGTAGTGTTAGGACAGGGGTCCACAGATACGCAGTATTTT. It codes for CASSLVVLGQGSTDTQYF. The rearrangement links TRBV5-6 to TRBJ2-3; 9 bases agree with TRBD1. Germline V gene lookup returns CDR1 SGHDT and CDR2 YYEEEE. CDR3 size: 18 residues. The V and J ends lost 0 bases and 2 bases, in that order; junction bases with no gene match: 10.

This chain connects TRBV12-5 to TRBJ2-2, with D unresolved. Germline-derived CDR1 and CDR2 are LGHNT and FRNRAP. CDR3 length equals 13 residues. Trimming pared 0 bases from V and 7 bases from J, leaving 6 bases between. The CDR3 is CASGLVPYGELFF. The CDR3 nucleotides are TGTGCTAGTGGTTTGGTTCCGTACGGGGAGCTGTTTTTT. The whole variable domain, filled in from reference TRBV12-5 and TRBJ2-2, reads DARVTQTPRHKVTEMGQEVTMRCQPILGHNTVFWYRQTMMQGLELLAYFRNRAPLDDSGMPKDRFSAEMPDATLATLKIQPSEPRDSAVYFCASGLVPYGELFFGEGSRLTVL.

This chain connects TRBV7-2 to TRBJ2-5; D gene ambiguous. Germline V lookup: CDR1 SGHTA, CDR2 FQGNSA. This CDR3 is built from 12 residues. Trimming stripped 5 bases from V and 5 bases from J, with 9 bases between. CDR3 amino acids: CASSPSLETQYF. In DNA, the CDR3 is TGTGCCAGCAGCCCAAGCCTGGAGACCCAGTACTTC.

V usage is TRBV19 and J usage is TRBJ2-7, with a possible D match to TRBD2 (6 bases). V lost 5 bases to trimming and J lost 1 base, with 18 bases between them. Per germline, CDR1 LNHDA and CDR2 SQIVND (reference sequence). CDR3 length equals 16 residues. CDR3 nucleotide sequence: TGTGCCAGTAGTCCGGACGGGACCGGGGGTTCCTACGAGCAGTACTTC. Translation: CASSPDGTGGSYEQYF.

The V call is TRBV2, the J call TRBJ2-7; TRBD2 aligns across 8 bases. Germline values: CDR1 SNHLY, CDR2 FYNNEI. The J segment lost 7 bases and the V segment lost 7 bases, leaving 9 bases of the junction unmatched. The CDR3 totals 13 residues. CDR3 region: CASTATQRGEQYF. In nucleotides, the CDR3 is TGTGCCAGCACCGCTACCCAGCGGGGGGAGCAGTACTTC.

In this sample, this clone turned up a few times. The chain joins TRBV10-3 to TRBJ2-1; 8 bases agree with TRBD1. CDR1 and CDR2 (germline): ENHRY, SYGVKD. The CDR3 runs to 16 residues. J gave up 0 bases and V 10 bases, and 11 bases lay outside the gene matches. CDR3 sequence reads: CATVGQAFNSYNEQFF. DNA for the CDR3: TGTGCCACCGTGGGACAGGCATTCAACTCCTACAATGAGCAGTTCTTC.

V usage is TRBV15 and J usage is TRBJ1-5; D remains ambiguous. The germline V gene has CDR1 LNHNV and CDR2 YYDKDF (reference sequence). V was clipped by 0 bases and J by 5 bases, with 11 bases between them. This CDR3 contains 15 residues. Here the CDR3 DNA reads TGTGCCACCAGCAGAGATAGGAGCTCTCATCAGCCCCAGCATTTT. Translated: CATSRDRSSHQPQHF.

A single count supports this clone. This sequence joins TRBV6-6 and TRBJ2-3; TRBD2 agrees at 14 bases. Germline-derived CDR1 and CDR2 are MNHNY and SVGAGI (reference sequence). V shed 6 bases, J shed 3 bases, and the junction held 2 bases outside the gene matches. The CDR3 has 15 amino acids. The CDR3 bases are TGTGCCAGCAGCAGACTAGCGGGAGGGACAGATACGCAGTATTTT. Residues: CASSRLAGGTDTQYF.

J is TRBJ1-2 and V is TRBV28, with TRBD1 as a possible D gene (5 bases). Germline V gene data show CDR1 as MDHEN and CDR2 as SYDVKM. The CDR3 is 12 amino acids. V was clipped by 8 bases and J by 4 bases, with 11 bases between them. CDR3 sequence: CASGTGFYGYTF. In DNA form, the CDR3 reads TGTGCCAGCGGAACAGGATTCTATGGCTACACCTTC.